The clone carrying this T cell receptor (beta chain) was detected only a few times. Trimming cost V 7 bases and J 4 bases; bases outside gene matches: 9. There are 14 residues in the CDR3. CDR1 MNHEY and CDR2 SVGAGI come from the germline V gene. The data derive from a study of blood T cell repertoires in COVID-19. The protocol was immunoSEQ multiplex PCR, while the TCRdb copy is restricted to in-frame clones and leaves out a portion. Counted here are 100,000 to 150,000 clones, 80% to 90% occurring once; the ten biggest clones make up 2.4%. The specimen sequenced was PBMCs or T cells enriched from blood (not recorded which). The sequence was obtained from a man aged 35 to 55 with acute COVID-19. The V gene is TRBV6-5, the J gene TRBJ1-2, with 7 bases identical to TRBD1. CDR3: CASIPGQSVYGYTF. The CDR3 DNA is TGTGCCAGCATTCCGGGACAGAGCGTCTATGGCTACACCTTC.